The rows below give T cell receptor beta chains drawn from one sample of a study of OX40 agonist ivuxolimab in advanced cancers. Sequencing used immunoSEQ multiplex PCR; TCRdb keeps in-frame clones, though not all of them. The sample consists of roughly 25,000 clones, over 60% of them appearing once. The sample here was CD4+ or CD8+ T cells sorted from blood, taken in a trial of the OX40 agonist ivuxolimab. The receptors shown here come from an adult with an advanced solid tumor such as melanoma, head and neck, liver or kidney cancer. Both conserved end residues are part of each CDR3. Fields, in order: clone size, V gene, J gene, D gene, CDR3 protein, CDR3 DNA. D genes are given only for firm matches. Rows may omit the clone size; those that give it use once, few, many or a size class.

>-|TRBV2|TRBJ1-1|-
CASGFGIMNTEAFF
TGTGCCAGCGGGTTCGGTATCATGAACACTGAAGCTTTCTTT
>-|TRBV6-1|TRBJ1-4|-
CASSEGVGKLFF
TGTGCCAGCAGTGAAGGGGTCGGAAAACTGTTTTTT
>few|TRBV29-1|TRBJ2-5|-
CSVEVSGVEETQYF
TGCAGCGTTGAAGTGTCCGGGGTCGAGGAGACCCAGTACTTC
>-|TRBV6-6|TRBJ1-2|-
CATGTLDYGYTF
TGTGCCACCGGGACCTTAGACTATGGCTACACCTTC
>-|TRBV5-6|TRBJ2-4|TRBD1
CASSYLTGEISKNIQYF
TGTGCCAGCAGCTACTTGACAGGGGAGATTTCCAAAAACATTCAGTACTTC
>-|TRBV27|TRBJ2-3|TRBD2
CASSPRLAGEADTQYF
TGTGCCAGCAGTCCGAGACTAGCGGGCGAAGCAGATACGCAGTATTTT
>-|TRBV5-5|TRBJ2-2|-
CASSPTRTGELFF
TGTGCCAGCAGCCCCACAAGAACCGGGGAGCTGTTTTTT
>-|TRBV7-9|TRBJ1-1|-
CASSFPNDSGREAFF
TGTGCCAGCAGCTTTCCAAATGACAGTGGCCGTGAAGCTTTCTTT
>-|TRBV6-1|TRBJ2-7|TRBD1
CASREPGQGTYEQYF
TGTGCCAGCAGGGAACCGGGACAGGGGACCTACGAGCAGTACTTC
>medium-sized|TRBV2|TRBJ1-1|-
CASSSSVGEAFF
TGTGCCAGCAGTTCCAGTGTAGGTGAAGCTTTCTTT
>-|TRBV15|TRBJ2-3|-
CATSVMGPSTDTQYF
TGTGCCACCAGCGTGATGGGCCCCAGCACAGATACGCAGTATTTT
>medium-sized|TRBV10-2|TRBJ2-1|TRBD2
CARGSGGDYNEQFF
TGCGCCAGAGGAAGCGGGGGGGATTACAATGAGCAGTTCTTC
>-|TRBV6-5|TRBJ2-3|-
CASSSPGDTQYF
TGTGCCAGCAGTTCCCCCGGGGATACGCAGTATTTT
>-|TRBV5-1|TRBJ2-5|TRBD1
CASSTSKGASQETQYF
TGCGCCAGCAGCACCTCGAAGGGGGCGAGTCAAGAGACCCAGTACTTC
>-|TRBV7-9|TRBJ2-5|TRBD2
CASSLPRTSGGAYQETQYF
TGTGCCAGCAGCTTACCCCGGACTAGCGGGGGGGCTTACCAAGAGACCCAGTACTTC
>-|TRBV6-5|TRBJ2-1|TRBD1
CASSGQGYEQFF
TGTGCCAGCAGTGGACAGGGCTATGAGCAGTTCTTC
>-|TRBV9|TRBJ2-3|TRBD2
CASSPTSGGLDTQYF
TGTGCCAGCAGCCCGACTAGCGGGGGGTTGGATACGCAGTATTTT
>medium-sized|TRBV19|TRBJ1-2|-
CASSPTSSLRGYTF
TGTGCCAGTAGTCCCACATCATCACTGCGGGGCTACACCTTC
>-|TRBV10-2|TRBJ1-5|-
CASSAQVYSNQPQHF
TGCGCCAGCTCTGCACAGGTATATAGCAATCAGCCCCAGCATTTT
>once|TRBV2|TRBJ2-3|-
CASSPRGSDGTDTQYF
TGTGCCAGCAGCCCCCGGGGAAGTGACGGCACAGATACGCAGTATTTT
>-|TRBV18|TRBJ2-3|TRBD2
CASSPGTSGVGTDTQYF
TGTGCCAGCTCACCTGGGACTAGCGGCGTTGGAACAGATACGCAGTATTTT
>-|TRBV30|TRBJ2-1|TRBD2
CAWETSGGPIFYNEQFF
TGTGCCTGGGAGACTAGCGGGGGGCCTATATTCTACAATGAGCAGTTCTTC
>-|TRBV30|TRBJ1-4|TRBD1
CAWTRGENEKLFF
TGTGCCTGGACCAGGGGGGAGAATGAAAAACTGTTTTTT
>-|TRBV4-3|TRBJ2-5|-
CASSQDGGEMYQETQYF
TGCGCCAGCAGCCAAGATGGCGGGGAAATGTACCAAGAGACCCAGTACTTC
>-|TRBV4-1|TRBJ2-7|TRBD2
CASSPRESSGREQYF
TGCGCCAGCAGCCCACGCGAATCTAGCGGAAGGGAGCAGTACTTC
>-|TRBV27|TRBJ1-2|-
CASSLNGGSAIYGYTF
TGTGCCAGCAGTTTAAATGGCGGGTCCGCCATCTATGGCTACACCTTC
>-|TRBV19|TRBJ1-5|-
CASSIGGAGDRNQPQHF
TGTGCCAGTAGTATAGGAGGTGCGGGGGATAGGAATCAGCCCCAGCATTTT
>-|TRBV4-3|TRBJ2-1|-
CASSQRGLSGNEQFF
TGCGCCAGCAGCCAAAGGGGACTTAGCGGTAATGAGCAGTTCTTC
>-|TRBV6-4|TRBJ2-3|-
CASSAQGLTDTQYF
TGTGCCAGCAGTGCCCAGGGGCTCACAGATACGCAGTATTTT
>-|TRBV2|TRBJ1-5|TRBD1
CASTEGQGGLNQPQHF
TGTGCCAGCACTGAAGGACAGGGGGGATTAAATCAGCCCCAGCATTTT
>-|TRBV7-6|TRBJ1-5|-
CASSPGSRLNQPQHF
TGTGCCAGCAGCCCCGGGAGCAGACTCAATCAGCCCCAGCATTTT
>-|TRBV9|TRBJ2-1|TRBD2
CASSVGSGISYNEQFF
TGTGCCAGCAGCGTAGGTAGCGGGATCTCCTACAATGAGCAGTTCTTC
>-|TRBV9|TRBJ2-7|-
CASSVESSPAYEQYF
TGTGCCAGCAGCGTAGAGTCGAGTCCAGCCTACGAGCAGTACTTC
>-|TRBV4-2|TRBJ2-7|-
CASSQVVGTYEQYF
TGTGCCAGCAGCCAAGTGGTCGGAACCTACGAGCAGTACTTC
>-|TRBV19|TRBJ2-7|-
CASSLTATYEQYF
TGTGCCAGTAGTCTGACAGCAACCTACGAGCAGTACTTC
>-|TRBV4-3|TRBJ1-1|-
CASSQERGWTEAFF
TGCGCCAGCAGCCAAGAGAGGGGATGGACTGAAGCTTTCTTT
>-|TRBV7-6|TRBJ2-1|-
CASSLEADNNEQFF
TGTGCCAGCAGCTTAGAGGCGGACAACAATGAGCAGTTCTTC
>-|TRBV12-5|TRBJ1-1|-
CASGSTGLTNTEAFF
TGTGCTAGTGGTTCAACGGGACTCACGAACACTGAAGCTTTCTTT
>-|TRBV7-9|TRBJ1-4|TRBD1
CASSLATGGIEKLFF
TGTGCCAGCAGCTTAGCCACAGGGGGCATCGAAAAACTGTTTTTT
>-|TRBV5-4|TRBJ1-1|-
CASSLEGGLTEAFF
TGTGCCAGCAGCTTGGAAGGTGGACTCACTGAAGCTTTCTTT